This T cell receptor beta chain stems from a study of T-cell reconstitution after alpha-beta-depleted transplantation in children. Points from the study as a whole: T-cell counts and diversity at one year post-transplant came mainly from newly produced T cells.

Using unique molecular identifiers, the investigators prepared the TCRbeta library. TCRdb re-derived calls from the PCR reads in MiXCR, one entry per CDR3 protein. The sample lists 450,000 to 550,000 distinct CDR3 sequences, around 10% seen once, with 13% to 15% in the top ten. V dropped 6 bases and J dropped 2 bases, with 13 bases sitting between them. This CDR3 comprises 14 residues. This clonotype was seen a few times. Its cognate antigen is unknown. This specimen consisted of PBMCs, mostly from graft donor cells, obtained 180 days after TCRalphabeta/CD19-depleted stem cell transplant. This chain connects TRBV12-3 or TRBV12-4 to TRBJ1-2; D uncertain. This receptor was obtained from a female patient aged 2 to 10 who had a stem cell transplant for aplastic anemia, so the T cells may come from the graft donor. The CDR3 sequence is CASSPSPANYGYTF. In DNA form, the CDR3 reads TGTGCCAGCAGCCCTTCCCCAGCGAACTATGGCTACACCTTC.